Listed below are T cell receptor beta chains from one sample, sequenced in a study of blood T cell repertoires in COVID-19. Clones were read by immunoSEQ multiplex PCR, and TCRdb kept only the in-frame ones, dropping some. The data hold some 15,000 clones, with 85% to 90% observed a single time. The sample taken for sequencing was peripheral blood. These receptors all stem from a man aged 45-65 years with active COVID-19. CDR3s include the opening cysteine and the closing phenylalanine or tryptophan. D genes are given only for firm matches. Clone size appears in some rows only: once, few, many, or a class for an expanded clone.

TRBD2 | TRBJ2-3 | - | TRBV20-1 | TGCAGTGCTAGTAGCGGGGGCGTTTTCAATACGCAGTATTTT | CSASSGGVFNTQYF
- | TRBJ1-2 | - | TRBV19 | TGTGCCAGTAGGGACAGAGGCTATGGCTACACCTTC | CASRDRGYGYTF
- | TRBJ2-5 | - | TRBV6-2/TRBV6-3 | TGTGCCAGCAGCCAGGCCCTGATTCGGGAGTTGACCCAGTACTTC | CASSQALIRELTQYF
TRBD1 | TRBJ1-1 | - | TRBV5-1 | TGCGCCAGCAGCTTGGGGGACAGGAACACTGAAGCTTTCTTT | CASSLGDRNTEAFF
TRBD1 | TRBJ1-2 | - | TRBV7-2 | TGTGCCAGCAGCTTAACGGTGTTTGGACAGGGGAACTATGGCTACACCTTC | CASSLTVFGQGNYGYTF
- | TRBJ2-1 | - | TRBV24-1 | TGTGCCACCAGTGATTTCTTAGCAACCAATGAGCAGTTCTTC | CATSDFLATNEQFF
TRBD1 | TRBJ2-3 | - | TRBV7-2 | TGTGCCAGCAGCCCCCGGGGACAGGCGATAGATACGCAGTATTTT | CASSPRGQAIDTQYF
TRBD2 | TRBJ2-7 | - | TRBV5-6 | TGTGCCAGCAGCTTAGGACTAGCGGGAGCGGAGTACTTC | CASSLGLAGAEYF
- | TRBJ1-1 | once | TRBV19 | TGTGCCAGTAGCCGCCCGTTAGGACATCTGAACACTGAAGCTTTCTTT | CASSRPLGHLNTEAFF
- | TRBJ2-3 | - | TRBV24-1 | TGTGCCACCAGTGATAGCAGGGTGAACACAGATACGCAGTATTTT | CATSDSRVNTDTQYF
TRBD1 | TRBJ2-5 | - | TRBV6-2/TRBV6-3 | TGTGCCAGCAGCTCGGGACAGCAAGAGACCCAGTACTTC | CASSSGQQETQYF
- | TRBJ1-5 | - | TRBV28 | TGTGCCAGCAGTTTTGTGAGGAGCAATCAGCCCCAGCATTTT | CASSFVRSNQPQHF
TRBD2 | TRBJ2-3 | - | TRBV18 | TGTGCCAGCTCGGAGTCTAGCGGGAGTTTTGATACGCAGTATTTT | CASSESSGSFDTQYF
- | TRBJ2-7 | once | TRBV28 | TGTGCCAGCAGTATAACCGGGACTGCTAACTACGAGCAGTACTTC | CASSITGTANYEQYF
- | TRBJ1-1 | - | TRBV9 | TGTGCCAGCAGCGAAAGCCCCCATACTGAAGCTTTCTTT | CASSESPHTEAFF
TRBD1 | TRBJ2-3 | - | TRBV11-3 | TGTGCCAGCAGCCCGACAGGGGGTGGGGGAGCACTTTCGATAGATACGCAGTATTTT | CASSPTGGGGALSIDTQYF
- | TRBJ1-5 | - | TRBV29-1 | TGCAGCGTTGAAGTCCAAAAAAATCAGCCCCAGCATTTT | CSVEVQKNQPQHF
TRBD2 | TRBJ2-1 | once | TRBV7-9 | TGTGCCAGCAGCAAAAGCGGGAGGGTCATGAATGAGCAGTTCTTC | CASSKSGRVMNEQFF
- | TRBJ2-7 | once | TRBV5-4 | TGTGCCAGCAGCTACCCGGACTCACCCTACGAGCAGTACTTC | CASSYPDSPYEQYF
TRBD2 | TRBJ2-2 | few | TRBV9 | TGTGCCAGCAGCGTAGCTTCGACTAGCGGGCGCGGGGAGCTGTTTTTT | CASSVASTSGRGELFF
- | TRBJ2-7 | - | TRBV3-1/TRBV3-2 | TGTGCCAGCAGCCGCCCTTCTAGCGACAGAACCTACGAGCAGTACTTC | CASSRPSSDRTYEQYF
- | TRBJ2-7 | - | TRBV29-1 | TGCAGCGTTGGAGATCAGGGGGGCGAGCAGTACTTC | CSVGDQGGEQYF
TRBD1 | TRBJ2-5 | - | TRBV29-1 | TGCAGCGTTGAAGGGGGACCGGGACAGGGTCTAGAGACCCAGTACTTC | CSVEGGPGQGLETQYF
TRBD1 | TRBJ1-1 | - | TRBV19 | TGTGCCAGTAGTATAATGGACAGGAGGGCTGAAGCTTTCTTT | CASSIMDRRAEAFF
- | TRBJ2-6 | - | TRBV6-5 | TGTGCCAGCAGTCTTGACAGCTCTGGGGCCAACGTCCTGACTTTC | CASSLDSSGANVLTF
TRBD2 | TRBJ2-1 | - | TRBV6-2/TRBV6-3 | TGTGCCAGCAGTCCCGGGACTAGTGACTACAATGAGCAGTTCTTC | CASSPGTSDYNEQFF
- | TRBJ1-1 | few | TRBV11-3 | TGTGCCAGCAGCCCCCAGGCGAACACTGAAGCTTTCTTT | CASSPQANTEAFF
- | TRBJ1-3 | - | TRBV2 | TGTGCCAGCACTGACCTAGGAAACACCATATATTTT | CASTDLGNTIYF
TRBD2 | TRBJ2-3 | - | TRBV3-1/TRBV3-2 | TGTGCCAGCAGCCATGGAGCGGGAGGCACAGATACGCAGTATTTT | CASSHGAGGTDTQYF
- | TRBJ1-3 | - | TRBV7-2 | TGTGCCAGCAGGTCCCCGGTCTCTGGAAACACCATATATTTT | CASRSPVSGNTIYF
- | TRBJ2-1 | - | TRBV11-2 | TGTGCCAGCAGCTTAGAGGCAGGGAATAATGAGCAGTTCTTC | CASSLEAGNNEQFF
- | TRBJ1-1 | - | TRBV7-9 | TGTGCCAGCAGCTTATTAACTGAAGCTTTCTTT | CASSLLTEAFF
- | TRBJ1-2 | - | TRBV6-1 | TGTGCCAGCAGTGAACAGACTCATAACTATGGCTACACCTTC | CASSEQTHNYGYTF
TRBD1 | TRBJ2-7 | - | TRBV2 | TGTGCCAGCAGTCTGGACAGGGACGAGCAGTACTTC | CASSLDRDEQYF
TRBD2 | TRBJ2-7 | - | TRBV28 | TGTGCCAGCATGCGCGGGAGCTCCTACGAGCAGTACTTC | CASMRGSSYEQYF
- | TRBJ2-1 | - | TRBV5-5 | TGTGCCAGCAGCTTGGCCGTAGGGGCCTACAATGAGCAGTTCTTC | CASSLAVGAYNEQFF
TRBD1 | TRBJ2-1 | - | TRBV10-3 | TGTGCCATCAGGGGACAGGGAATTGAGCAGTTCTTC | CAIRGQGIEQFF
- | TRBJ2-7 | - | TRBV6-1 | TGTGCCAGCAGTGAAAAGGGGGGGGCGCGGGCTACCTACGAGCAGTACTTC | CASSEKGGARATYEQYF
- | TRBJ1-2 | - | TRBV4-1 | TGCGCCAGCAGCCAAGATTCCGTGGGCCGGGGCTACACCTTC | CASSQDSVGRGYTF
TRBD2 | TRBJ2-3 | - | TRBV19 | TGTGCCAGTAACGGACTAGCTCCCGGGCAGTATTTT | CASNGLAPGQYF
TRBD2 | TRBJ2-7 | - | TRBV19 | TGTGCCAGTAGTGTCCTCTCTAGCGGTACCTACGAGCAGTACTTC | CASSVLSSGTYEQYF
TRBD1 | TRBJ1-2 | - | TRBV27 | TGTGCCAGCAGTCCCCGACAGGGTGAGGGCTATGGCTACACCTTC | CASSPRQGEGYGYTF
TRBD1 | TRBJ1-2 | - | TRBV4-3 | TGCGCCAGCAGCCATCCGGGACAGGTCTACGGCTACACCTTC | CASSHPGQVYGYTF
TRBD2 | TRBJ2-1 | - | TRBV5-1 | TGCGCCAGCAGCTCGAGACTAGCGGGAGGGAACAATGAGCAGTTCTTC | CASSSRLAGGNNEQFF
TRBD2 | TRBJ2-1 | - | TRBV28 | TGTGCCAGCAGACTTGGGGAGGGGATTGAGCAGTTCTTC | CASRLGEGIEQFF
TRBD2 | TRBJ2-3 | - | TRBV9 | TGTGCCAGCAACCCTCTTGGGACTAACACAGATACGCAGTATTTT | CASNPLGTNTDTQYF
- | TRBJ1-2 | - | TRBV5-6 | TGTGCCAGCAGCACGGGCTGGGGGCGCGGCTATGGCTACACCTTC | CASSTGWGRGYGYTF
TRBD1 | TRBJ1-3 | - | TRBV2 | TGTGCCAGCAGTGGGGGACAGGCAATTGGAAACACCATATATTTT | CASSGGQAIGNTIYF
- | TRBJ2-7 | - | TRBV19 | TGTGCCAGTAGCCAAATTAAGGACAGAGCGTACGAGCAGTACTTC | CASSQIKDRAYEQYF
- | TRBJ1-2 | - | TRBV6-6 | TGTGCCTTAGCTGGCAGGGAGGTCCTTGGCTACACCTTC | CALAGREVLGYTF
- | TRBJ2-7 | - | TRBV11-2 | TGTGCCAGCAGCTTAGATGGGGCAGGGGCGGCCTACGAGCAGTACTTC | CASSLDGAGAAYEQYF
- | TRBJ1-2 | - | TRBV6-5 | TGTGCCAGCTCCGACCGGGAAATGGGTGGCTACACCTTC | CASSDREMGGYTF
- | TRBJ1-5 | - | TRBV7-3 | TGTGCCAGCAGCCCCACCGGGACATCAAGCAATCAGCCCCAGCATTTT | CASSPTGTSSNQPQHF
- | TRBJ1-1 | - | TRBV19 | TGTGCCAGTAGTATGCAGATCTGGACTGAAGCTTTCTTT | CASSMQIWTEAFF